This T cell receptor (beta chain) originates from a study of blood T cells in healthy people across ages. Study results and caveats: With age, beta diversity per million T cells declined roughly linearly, significantly by around 43.

In germline, CDR1 is MGHDK, CDR2 SYGVNS. Trimming took 3 bases from V and 4 from J, leaving 9 bases between them. This CDR3 has 13 residues. Using a J-beta primer mix together with a sample-barcoded 5' primer, a second PCR was run for roughly 6 to 12 cycles. TCRdb re-derived calls from the 5' RACE reads in MiXCR, one entry per CDR3 protein. The sample consists of 800,000 or so distinct CDR3 sequences, about 59% of them appearing once. Comment on this clonotype: The antigen remains undetermined.

Isolating PBMCs gave at least 6 million of these cells per sample. Sample: blood. This clonotype was obtained from a man between 25 and 39 years old in good health. The chain uses TRBV25-1 and TRBJ1-1; D remains ambiguous. The CDR3 spells CASSEYVSTEAFF. In DNA, the CDR3 is TGTGCCAGCAGTGAGTATGTGTCCACTGAAGCTTTCTTT.